What follows are 7 T cell receptor beta chains derived from one specimen sequenced in a study of spatial heterogeneity in lung cancer. Time point of the sample: sample taken at primary tumor resection. Tumor, nontumor lung or frozen PBMC supplied whole RNA that was sequenced unsorted. TCRdb processed the 5' RACE reads anew with MiXCR; each CDR3 protein has one entry. The sample contains about 82,000 distinct CDR3 sequences, roughly 12% of which appear only once. The sequenced sample was PBMCs, obtained at surgery. These receptor sequences come from a male donor with early-stage non-small cell lung cancer.

The V gene is TRBV9, the J gene TRBJ1-5; no reliable D call. Germline V gives CDR1 SGDLS, CDR2 YYNGEE. V lost 0 bases and J lost 2, with 6 bases in between. The CDR3 is made up of 14 amino acids. In nucleotides, the CDR3 is TGTGCCAGCAGCGTAGGGGATGGCAATCAGCCCCAGCATTTT. This gives the protein CASSVGDGNQPQHF.

V usage is TRBV7-9 and J usage is TRBJ2-5; either TRBD1 or TRBD2 may fit D (5 bases each). V lost 4 bases and J 4 bases, leaving 10 bases between the germline ends. The germline gives CDR1 SEHNR, CDR2 FQNEAQ (reference sequence). The CDR3 runs 13 residues. CDR3 residues: CASSSGPVETQYF. The CDR3 DNA sequence: TGTGCCAGCAGCTCGGGACCTGTAGAGACCCAGTACTTC.

The chain carries TRBV20-1 and TRBJ2-7, with D tentatively TRBD1 (5 bases). CDR1 and CDR2 from the germline V gene are DFQATT and SNEGSKA (reference sequence). The CDR3 has 14 amino acids. Trimming cost V 2 bases and J 4 bases, with 15 bases left between them. CDR3 DNA sequence: TGCAGTGCTAGACGTGGGGCCCAGGAGTACGAGCAGTACTTC. Protein product: CSARRGAQEYEQYF.

This clonotype was detected only a few times. The chain is built from TRBV10-3 and TRBJ1-2; no definite D call. CDR1 is ENHRY and CDR2 is SYGVKD in the germline V gene. This CDR3 has 14 amino acids. V dropped 2 bases and J dropped 2 bases, with 9 bases sitting between them. CDR3 loop: CAISEKGENYGYTF. CDR3 coding DNA: TGTGCCATCAGTGAGAAGGGTGAGAACTATGGCTACACCTTC.

This clonotype was picked up a small number of times. The chain carries TRBV7-6 and TRBJ2-1; D unresolved. The length of the CDR3 is 13 residues. Germline V CDR1 and CDR2: SGHVS, FNYEAQ. V lost 4 bases and J lost 3, with 7 bases in between. The CDR3 region is CASSSTVYNEQFF. The CDR3 coding sequence is TGTGCCAGCAGCTCGACGGTCTACAATGAGCAGTTCTTC.

The V gene is TRBV12-3 or TRBV12-4, the J gene TRBJ2-1; 8 bases fit TRBD2. The CDR3 runs to 22 residues. The trim removed 4 bases at V and 0 bases at J, leaving 23 bases unmatched. The CDR3: CASSSDSLLTGTRASSYNEQFF. CDR3 DNA: TGTGCCAGCAGTTCCGACAGTTTACTTACCGGGACTAGGGCTAGCTCCTACAATGAGCAGTTCTTC.

This clonotype was counted between two and nine times. The CDR3 loop reads CASSPQGAPAGELFF. The CDR3 nucleotides are TGTGCCAGCAGTCCCCAGGGGGCGCCGGCCGGGGAGCTGTTTTTT. The V call is TRBV27, the J call TRBJ2-2; the match to TRBD1 covers 8 bases. Unmatched junction bases numbered 8, after V lost 5 bases and J lost 6 bases. The CDR3 is made up of 15 amino acids. From germline, CDR1 is MNHEY and CDR2 SMNVEV (reference sequence).